The sequence of this TCR beta chain was determined in a study of cytomegalovirus exposure and HLA in healthy donors. Whole-study findings and limits: Reportedly, HLA-A and HLA-B alleles of most subjects were accurately predicted from TCR beta. TCR beta V- and J-gene trimming was later associated with a missense DCLRE1C variant. Associated with cytomegalovirus, according to the listing, were fewer than 200 TCR beta chains. Most TCR sequences were seen very rarely across donors, but some public TCRs occurred in many.

Note on this clone: Its target is unknown.

Use of 60 Vbeta and 13 Jbeta primers characterized the PCR. Only in-frame clones appear in the TCRdb table, and some are missing; sequencing was by immunoSEQ multiplex PCR. This table has about 130,000 clones, about 74% appearing once. The CDR3 length is 15 residues. The germline V and J ends were trimmed by 6 bases and 3 bases, with 17 bases remaining between them. The germline CDR1 and CDR2 sequences are MDHEN and SYDVKM. The chain carries TRBV28 and TRBJ1-2; D ambiguous. This TCR came from a man younger than 35 in good health and CMV-seropositive. The sequenced material came from PBMCs. CDR3 sequence: CASSRVGPSDYGYTF. As DNA, the CDR3 is TGTGCCAGCAGCCGGGTAGGCCCGTCGGACTATGGCTACACCTTC.